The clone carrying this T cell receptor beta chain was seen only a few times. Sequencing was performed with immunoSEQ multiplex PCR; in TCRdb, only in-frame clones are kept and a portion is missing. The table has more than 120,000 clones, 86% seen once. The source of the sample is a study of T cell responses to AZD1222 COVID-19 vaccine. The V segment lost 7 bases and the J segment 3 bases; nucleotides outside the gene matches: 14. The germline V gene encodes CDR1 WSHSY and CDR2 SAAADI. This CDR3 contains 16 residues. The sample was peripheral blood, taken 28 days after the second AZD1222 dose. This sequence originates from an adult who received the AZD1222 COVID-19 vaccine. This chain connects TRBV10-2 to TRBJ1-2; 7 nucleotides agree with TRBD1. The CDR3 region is CASTARKTGLDYGYTF. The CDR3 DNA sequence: TGCGCCAGCACCGCCCGAAAGACAGGGTTAGACTATGGCTACACCTTC.